The next 31 T cell receptor beta chains were all read from a single sample in a study of PD-1 blockade in classical Hodgkin lymphoma. Relapse after autologous stem cell transplantation occurred in every patient, and brentuximab vedotin exposure varied. Clones were sequenced by immunoSEQ multiplex PCR, and TCRdb holds only the in-frame ones, with some missing. The sample lists about 72,000 clones; about 93% were seen once. Here the sequenced sample was peripheral blood mononuclear cells (PBMCs), taken at baseline. These receptors all stem from a human donor with classical Hodgkin lymphoma.

The rearrangement joins TRBV29-1 to TRBJ2-7, with 9 bases aligning to TRBD1. Germline CDR1 reads SQVTM; CDR2 reads ANQGSEA. J gave up 3 bases and V 5 bases, and 2 bases lay outside the gene matches. The CDR3 is 12 residues long. This chain's CDR3 is CSVRQGVYEQYF. CDR3 in DNA: TGCAGCGTTAGACAGGGGGTCTACGAGCAGTACTTC.

V is TRBV30 and J is TRBJ1-3, with D unclear. The V gene's germline CDR1 is GTSNPN and CDR2 SVGIG (reference sequence). The CDR3 totals 12 residues. V dropped 2 bases and J dropped 4 bases, with 6 bases sitting between them. This CDR3 reads CAWSKRGNTIYF. The CDR3 coding sequence is TGTGCCTGGAGTAAGCGGGGAAACACCATATATTTT.

V usage is TRBV19 and J usage is TRBJ2-7; maybe TRBD1 (5 bases). CDR3 length: 14 residues. The V end was cut by 6 bases, the J end by 0 bases, with 12 bases between. Germline CDR1 and CDR2: LNHDA and SQIVND (reference sequence). The CDR3 here is CASSIRAFSYEQYF. Here the CDR3 DNA reads TGTGCCAGTAGCATCAGGGCGTTCTCCTACGAGCAGTACTTC.

This rearrangement joins TRBV10-3 to TRBJ1-6; unclear D gene. Trimming pared 2 bases from V and 9 bases from J, leaving 14 bases between. Germline V gene sequence: CDR1 ENHRY, CDR2 SYGVKD. This CDR3 region has 15 residues. The CDR3 DNA reads as TGTGCCATCAGTGAGAGCGGCCCGAGCGGTTCACCCCTCCACTTT. Amino acid sequence: CAISESGPSGSPLHF.

The rearrangement uses TRBV14 and TRBJ2-7; unclear D gene. The germline V gene has CDR1 SGHDN and CDR2 FVKESK. V was trimmed by 3 bases and J by 3 bases, leaving 9 bases between them. This CDR3 comprises 13 residues. CDR3 sequence: CASSHVPGYEQYF. CDR3 sequence (DNA): TGTGCCAGCAGCCACGTTCCAGGCTACGAGCAGTACTTC.

The CDR3 nucleotides are TGTGCCAGCTCCACCAATCGACAGGAGCAGTACTTC. This gives the protein CASSTNRQEQYF. The chain is built from TRBV18 and TRBJ2-7; possibly TRBD1 for D (5 bases). Germline-derived CDR1 and CDR2 are KGHSH and LQKENI. Trimming pared 6 bases from V and 7 bases from J, leaving 13 bases between. The CDR3 runs 12 residues.

The rearrangement links TRBV9 to TRBJ1-2; tentatively, D is TRBD1 (6 bases). V lost 5 bases, J lost 8 bases, and 19 bases lay in between. CDR1 is SGDLS and CDR2 is YYNGEE in the germline V gene. This CDR3 region has 14 residues. The CDR3 reads CASSGSGASLGYTF. CDR3 nucleotide sequence: TGTGCCAGCAGTGGCTCGGGGGCGAGTCTCGGCTACACCTTC.

The rearrangement links TRBV4-1 to TRBJ1-1; D is perhaps TRBD1 (5 bases). Germline V gene sequence: CDR1 MGHRA, CDR2 YSYEKL. This CDR3 spans 14 amino acids. Trimming took 1 base from V and 1 from J, leaving 7 bases between them. CDR3 nucleotide sequence: TGCGCCAGCAGCCAAGTAGACAGGAACACTGAAGCTTTCTTT. It yields the protein CASSQVDRNTEAFF.

The gene calls are TRBV6-1 and TRBJ1-5, with 8 bases identical to TRBD1. V lost 5 bases, J lost 5 bases, and 5 bases stayed unmatched. This CDR3 comprises 14 residues. CDR1 is MNHNS, CDR2 SASEGT, per germline. The CDR3 loop reads CASSRTGIDQPQHF. The CDR3 nucleotides read TGTGCCAGCAGTCGGACAGGGATAGATCAGCCCCAGCATTTT.

The chain couples TRBV6-5 to TRBJ2-1; D gene unclear. The germline V and J ends were trimmed by 1 base and 5 bases, with 6 bases remaining between them. The CDR3 is made up of 13 amino acids. Germline lookup yields CDR1 MNHEY and CDR2 SVGAGI. The chain's CDR3 is CASSYFPNNEQFF. The CDR3 nucleotides read TGTGCCAGCAGTTACTTCCCGAACAATGAGCAGTTCTTC.

The rearrangement links TRBV7-9 to TRBJ2-5; no clear D. The CDR3 sequence is 11 residues long. The germline V gene has CDR1 SEHNR and CDR2 FQNEAQ (reference sequence). V lost 5 bases, J lost 9 bases, and 10 bases lay in between. The CDR3 coding sequence is TGTGCCAGCAGCCCGAACGGGCCCCAGTACTTC. Encoded protein: CASSPNGPQYF.

This chain joins TRBV9 and TRBJ2-5, with 10 bases lining up with TRBD2. J lost 5 bases, V lost 0 bases, and 10 bases had no gene match. This CDR3 is 17 amino acids long. Germline values: CDR1 SGDLS, CDR2 YYNGEE. CDR3 residues: CASSVGLGTSEEETQYF. CDR3 nucleotide sequence: TGTGCCAGCAGCGTAGGCTTGGGGACTAGCGAAGAGGAGACCCAGTACTTC.

This clone showed up just a few times. The rearrangement uses TRBV4-1 and TRBJ1-1; D is unresolved. The CDR3 covers 12 residues. V was pared by 6 bases and J by 7 bases, with 12 bases between. Germline CDR1 reads MGHRA; CDR2 reads YSYEKL. CDR3 residues: CASSMAGIEAFF. DNA of the CDR3: TGCGCCAGCAGTATGGCCGGGATTGAAGCTTTCTTT.

This chain connects TRBV25-1 to TRBJ1-4; weak D call: TRBD1 (5 bases). With 1 base removed from V and 8 bases from J, the gap between germline ends came to 8 bases. The germline CDR1 and CDR2 sequences are MGHDK and SYGVNS. The CDR3 covers 13 residues. The CDR3 here is CASSESPGEKLFF. CDR3 coding DNA: TGTGCCAGCAGTGAATCCCCAGGGGAAAAACTGTTTTTT.

The V call is TRBV27, the J call TRBJ1-2; the match to TRBD1 covers 7 bases. This CDR3 is built from 17 residues. Germline assignment: CDR1 MNHEY and CDR2 SMNVEV (reference sequence). Trimming at V came to 5 bases and at J to 3 bases, leaving 15 bases not matched to a gene. The CDR3 sequence: CASSETLTGVGHYGYTF. DNA for the CDR3: TGTGCCAGCAGTGAAACGTTAACAGGGGTAGGCCACTATGGCTACACCTTC.

This clone was recorded once. The chain combines TRBV30 with TRBJ1-5; D is undetermined. The V gene's germline CDR1 is GTSNPN and CDR2 SVGIG (reference sequence). This CDR3 has 12 amino acids. The V gene lost 0 bases and the J gene lost 6 bases, with 6 bases spanning the gap. CDR3 nucleotide sequence: TGTGCCTGGAGTGTCGAGATTCAGCCCCAGCATTTT. Residues: CAWSVEIQPQHF.

This clone has only a few counts. V gene TRBV7-2 combines with J gene TRBJ2-3; D perhaps matches TRBD1 (5 bases). This CDR3 is built from 13 residues. The V end lost 3 bases, the J end lost 3 bases, and 7 bases lay between the germline ends. Germline V gene data show CDR1 as SGHTA and CDR2 as FQGNSA. The CDR3 sequence is CASSFPGTDTQYF. The CDR3 DNA reads as TGTGCCAGCAGCTTCCCAGGGACAGATACGCAGTATTTT.

V and J are TRBV5-4 and TRBJ2-3; D might be TRBD1 or TRBD2, each matching 5 bases. This CDR3 region has 17 residues. The ends were cut back, 3 bases at V and 6 bases at J, with 23 bases in the middle. Germline assignment: CDR1 SGHNT and CDR2 YYREEE (reference sequence). CDR3: CASSSLNAGDLFDTQYF. CDR3 bases: TGTGCCAGCAGCTCCCTTAACGCCGGGGACCTTTTTGATACGCAGTATTTT.

The genes are TRBV5-1 and TRBJ2-7; TRBD1 is a possible D gene (6 bases). V was cut by 3 bases and J by 1 base, with 8 bases left in between. The CDR3 spans 13 residues. Per the germline V gene, CDR1 is SGHRS and CDR2 is YFSETQ. CDR3 sequence: CASSWGTSYEQYF. CDR3 bases: TGCGCCAGCAGCTGGGGGACATCCTACGAGCAGTACTTC.

This clone was seen once. The chain joins TRBV7-6 to TRBJ2-5; maybe TRBD1 (5 bases). This CDR3 comprises 12 residues. V lost 5 bases and J 5 bases, leaving 9 bases between the germline ends. CDR1 is SGHVS and CDR2 is FNYEAQ in the germline V gene. The CDR3 region is CASSLAGETQYF. CDR3 DNA sequence: TGTGCCAGCAGCCTGGCAGGGGAGACCCAGTACTTC.

The chain combines TRBV6-6 with TRBJ1-5, with D possibly being TRBD1 (6 bases). This CDR3 has 14 residues. Germline CDR1 MNHNY, CDR2 SVGAGI (reference sequence). The V and J ends lost 10 bases and 3 bases respectively, with 16 bases between them. In DNA form, the CDR3 reads TGTGCCACCCAATTTGGACAGTACAATCAGCCCCAGCATTTT. Its translation: CATQFGQYNQPQHF.

This clone was seen a single time. The rearrangement links TRBV2 to TRBJ2-7; D remains ambiguous. The CDR3 contains 15 residues. The V end lost 1 base, the J end lost 0 bases, and 10 bases lay between the germline ends. In germline, CDR1 is SNHLY, CDR2 FYNNEI. The CDR3: CASSEGRRSSYEQYF. Here the CDR3 DNA reads TGTGCCAGCAGTGAAGGGCGAAGGAGCTCCTACGAGCAGTACTTC. The variable domain in full, with the rest retrieved from reference TRBV2 and TRBJ2-7, is EPEVTQTPSHQVTQMGQEVILRCVPISNHLYFYWYRQILGQKVEFLVSFYNNEISEKSEIFDDQFSVERPDGSNFTLKIRSTKLEDSAMYFCASSEGRRSSYEQYFGPGTRLTVT.

The V and J genes are TRBV5-1 and TRBJ2-3, with TRBD1 identical over 7 bases. The germline V gene has CDR1 SGHRS and CDR2 YFSETQ. There are 18 residues in the CDR3. The V and J ends lost 1 base and 2 bases, in that order; junction bases with no gene match: 13. This CDR3 reads CASSLSRQGPTLTDTQYF. The CDR3 DNA sequence: TGCGCCAGCAGCTTGAGTCGACAGGGTCCCACCCTCACAGATACGCAGTATTTT.

The chain is built from TRBV27 and TRBJ2-1; 10 nucleotides match TRBD2. Germline V gene sequence: CDR1 MNHEY, CDR2 SMNVEV (reference sequence). The V segment lost 6 bases and the J segment 6 bases; nucleotides outside the gene matches: 11. The CDR3 spans 16 residues. CDR3 coding DNA: TGTGCCAGCAGATATACGGGGCTAGCGGGAGTCAATGAGCAGTTCTTC. Translation gives CASRYTGLAGVNEQFF.

The chain couples TRBV5-1 to TRBJ2-2, with a weak D call TRBD1 (6 bases). This CDR3 has 16 residues. The V gene lost 0 bases and the J gene lost 6 bases, with 15 bases spanning the gap. Germline CDR1 reads SGHRS; CDR2 reads YFSETQ. DNA of the CDR3: TGCGCCAGCAGCTTGGCCACAGGGAGATCGGCCGGGGAGCTGTTTTTT. Translated: CASSLATGRSAGELFF.

The CDR3 bases are TGTGCCAGTAGAGGGACCGACTATGGCTACACCTTC. Translation gives CASRGTDYGYTF. The chain has TRBV19 and TRBJ1-2; D is perhaps TRBD1 (5 bases). Germline V gene lookup returns CDR1 LNHDA and CDR2 SQIVND (reference sequence). This CDR3 contains 12 residues. Trimming removed 6 bases from V and 3 bases from J, with 8 bases in between.

CDR3 coding DNA: TGTGCCAGCAGTGAACAGCAGGGCACGAACACTGAAGCTTTCTTT. This gives the protein CASSEQQGTNTEAFF. The rearrangement joins TRBV6-1 to TRBJ1-1; maybe TRBD1 (5 bases). V was shortened by 2 bases and J by 1 base, with 11 bases between the two germline ends. Germline CDR1 MNHNS, CDR2 SASEGT. This CDR3 spans 15 amino acids.

CDR3 coding DNA: TGTGCCAGCAGCTTAGCGGCAGGGCGTCGCGAGCAGTACTTC. This codes for CASSLAAGRREQYF. The chain has TRBV7-9 and TRBJ2-7; perhaps TRBD1 as D (5 bases). V lost 0 bases to trimming and J lost 6 bases, with 12 bases between them. Germline-derived CDR1 and CDR2 are SEHNR and FQNEAQ (reference sequence). The CDR3 is made up of 14 amino acids.

The chain links TRBV27 to TRBJ1-3; D gene ambiguous. The CDR3 runs to 15 residues. Germline V gives CDR1 MNHEY, CDR2 SMNVEV (reference sequence). The V gene lost 0 bases and the J gene lost 4 bases, with 10 bases spanning the gap. CDR3 sequence: CASSLSSGSGNTIYF. The CDR3 bases are TGTGCCAGCAGTTTATCTTCGGGTTCGGGAAACACCATATATTTT.

The gene calls are TRBV5-6 and TRBJ1-5, with D possibly TRBD1 on 5 matching bases. Trimming removed 0 bases at V and 5 bases at J, with 15 bases between. The CDR3 loop spans 16 amino acids. Germline-derived CDR1 and CDR2 are SGHDT and YYEEEE. The CDR3: CASSLEGRQLDQPQHF. The CDR3 nucleotides are TGTGCCAGCAGCTTGGAGGGCCGACAGCTGGATCAGCCCCAGCATTTT.

The chain uses TRBV4-1 and TRBJ2-1; the match to TRBD2 covers 11 bases. The CDR3 loop spans 19 amino acids. The germline V gene has CDR1 MGHRA and CDR2 YSYEKL. V lost 0 bases and J lost 0; bases outside the gene matches: 7. CDR3 residues: CASSQEKILAGDSYNEQFF. As DNA, the CDR3 is TGCGCCAGCAGCCAAGAAAAGATACTAGCGGGGGACTCCTACAATGAGCAGTTCTTC.